This T cell receptor beta chain was documented in a study of Ad26.COV2.S vaccination and SARS-CoV-2 variants. Study-wide context: The authors gave Ad26.COV2.S intramuscularly, either once or twice 56 days apart.

Study-level findings and limits: Vaccine recipients and placebo recipients showed similar non-spike TCR breadth.

This clone was seen a few times. Its matching antigen is unknown. Germline V gene lookup returns CDR1 SEHNR and CDR2 FQNEAQ (reference sequence). The CDR3 totals 13 residues. V lost 5 bases and J lost 0, with 7 bases in between. Some clones are missing from TCRdb's copy, which holds only in-frame ones; the method was immunoSEQ multiplex PCR. This repertoire shows around 450,000 clones, 89% found once; its top ten account for 2% to 3%. As for treatment: roughly 18 received Ad26.COV2.S at low or high dose, single or two shots; 5 received placebo; per-sample allocation not given. Samples analyzed were those drawn on day 63 after the first vaccine or placebo injection. This vaccine is an Ad26 vector that expresses the Wuhan-strain SARS-CoV-2 spike.

The chain uses TRBV7-9 and TRBJ1-1; a weak D match, TRBD1 (6 bases). Sequencing was performed on peripheral blood, taken in a trial of Ad26.COV2.S vaccine versus placebo. This receptor was identified in a person between 18 and 65 years old who received the Ad26.COV2.S COVID-19 vaccine or a placebo. The CDR3 protein is CASSGQLNTEAFF. As DNA, the CDR3 is TGTGCCAGCAGCGGACAGCTGAACACTGAAGCTTTCTTT. The full variable domain, with the rest looked up from reference TRBV7-9 and TRBJ1-1, is DTGVSQNPRHKITKRGQNVTFRCDPISEHNRLYWYRQTLGQGPEFLTYFQNEAQLEKSRLLSDRFSAERPKGSFSTLEIQRTEQGDSAMYLCASSGQLNTEAFFGQGTRLTVV.